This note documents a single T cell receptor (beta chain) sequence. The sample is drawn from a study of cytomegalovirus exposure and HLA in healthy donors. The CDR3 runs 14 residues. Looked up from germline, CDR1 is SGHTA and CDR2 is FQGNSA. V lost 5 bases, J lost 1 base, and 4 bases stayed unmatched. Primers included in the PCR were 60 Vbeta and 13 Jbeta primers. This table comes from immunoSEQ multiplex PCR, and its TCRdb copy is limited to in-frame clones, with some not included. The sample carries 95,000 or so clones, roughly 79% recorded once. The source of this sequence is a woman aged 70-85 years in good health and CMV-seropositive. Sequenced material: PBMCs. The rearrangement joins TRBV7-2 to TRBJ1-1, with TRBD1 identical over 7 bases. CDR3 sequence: CASSRDRPNTEAFF. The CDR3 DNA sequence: TGTGCCAGCAGCCGGGACAGACCGAACACTGAAGCTTTCTTT. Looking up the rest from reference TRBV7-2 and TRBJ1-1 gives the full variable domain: GAGVSQSPSNKVTEKGKDVELRCDPISGHTALYWYRQSLGQGLEFLIYFQGNSAPDKSGLPSDRFSAERTGGSVSTLTIQRTQQEDSAVYLCASSRDRPNTEAFFGQGTRLTVV.